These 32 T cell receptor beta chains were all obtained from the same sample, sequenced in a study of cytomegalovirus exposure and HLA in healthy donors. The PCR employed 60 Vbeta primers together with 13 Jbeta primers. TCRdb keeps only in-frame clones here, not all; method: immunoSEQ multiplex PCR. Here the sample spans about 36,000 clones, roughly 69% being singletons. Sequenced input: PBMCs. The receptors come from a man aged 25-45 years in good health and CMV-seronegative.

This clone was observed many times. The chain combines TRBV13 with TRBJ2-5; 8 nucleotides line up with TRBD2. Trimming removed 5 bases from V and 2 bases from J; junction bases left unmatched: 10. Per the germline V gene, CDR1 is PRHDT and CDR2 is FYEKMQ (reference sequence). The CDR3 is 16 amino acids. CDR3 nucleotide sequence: TGTGCCAGCAGCGTTAGCGGGGTCCTCCGACAAGAGACCCAGTACTTC. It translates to CASSVSGVLRQETQYF.

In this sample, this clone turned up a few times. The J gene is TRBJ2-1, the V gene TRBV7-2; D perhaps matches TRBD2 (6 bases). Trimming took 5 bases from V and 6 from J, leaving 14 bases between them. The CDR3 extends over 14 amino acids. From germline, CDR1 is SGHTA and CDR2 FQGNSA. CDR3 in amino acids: CASSITGTSNEQFF. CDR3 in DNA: TGTGCCAGCAGCATTACCGGGACTTCCAATGAGCAGTTCTTC.

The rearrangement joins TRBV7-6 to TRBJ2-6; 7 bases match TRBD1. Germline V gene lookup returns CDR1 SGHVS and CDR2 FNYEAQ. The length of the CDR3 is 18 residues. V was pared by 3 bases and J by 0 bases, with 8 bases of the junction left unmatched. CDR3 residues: CASSLPGTVNSGANVLTF. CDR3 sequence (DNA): TGTGCCAGCAGCTTGCCCGGGACAGTCAACTCTGGGGCCAACGTCCTGACTTTC.

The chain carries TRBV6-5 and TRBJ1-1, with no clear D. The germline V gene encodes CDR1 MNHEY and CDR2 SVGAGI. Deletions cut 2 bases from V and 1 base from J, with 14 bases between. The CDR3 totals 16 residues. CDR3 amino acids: CASSYGHRDGNTEAFF. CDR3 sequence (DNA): TGTGCCAGCAGTTACGGGCACCGAGACGGGAACACTGAAGCTTTCTTT.

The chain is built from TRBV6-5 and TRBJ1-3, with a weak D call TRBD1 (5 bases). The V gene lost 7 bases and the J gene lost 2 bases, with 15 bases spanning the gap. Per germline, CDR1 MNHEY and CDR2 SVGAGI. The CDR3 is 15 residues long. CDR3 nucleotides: TGTGCCAGCACTCGGCTTGGGGGGGCTGGAAACACCATATATTTT. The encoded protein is CASTRLGGAGNTIYF.

CDR3 sequence: CASSKGTAHNSNQPQHF. The CDR3 DNA sequence: TGTGCCAGCAGCAAGGGCACCGCACACAATAGCAATCAGCCCCAGCATTTT. The chain uses TRBV21-1 and TRBJ1-5; the tabulated D call, TRBD1, remains unverified against the DNA. TRBV21-1 is a documented pseudogene. The CDR3 loop spans 17 amino acids.

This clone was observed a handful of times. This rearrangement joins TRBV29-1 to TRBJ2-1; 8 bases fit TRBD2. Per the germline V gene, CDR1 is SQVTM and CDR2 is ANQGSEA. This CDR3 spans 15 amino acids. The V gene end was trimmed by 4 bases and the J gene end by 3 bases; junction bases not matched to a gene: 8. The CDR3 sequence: CSVAMGTRYYNEQFF. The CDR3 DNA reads TGCAGCGTTGCGATGGGGACTAGATACTACAATGAGCAGTTCTTC.

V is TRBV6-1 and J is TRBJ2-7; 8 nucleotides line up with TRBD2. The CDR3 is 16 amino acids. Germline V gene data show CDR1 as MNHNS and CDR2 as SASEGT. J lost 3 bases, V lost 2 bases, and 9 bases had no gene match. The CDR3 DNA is TGTGCCAGCAGTGAACGCCGGGGGGGTGACCGCTACGAGCAGTACTTC. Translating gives CASSERRGGDRYEQYF.

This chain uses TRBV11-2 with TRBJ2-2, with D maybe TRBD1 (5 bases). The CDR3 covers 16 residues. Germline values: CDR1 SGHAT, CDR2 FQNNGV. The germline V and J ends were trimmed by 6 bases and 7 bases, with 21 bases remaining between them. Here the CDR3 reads CASSKLEQALNGELFF. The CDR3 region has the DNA TGTGCCAGCAGTAAGCTTGAACAGGCCCTTAACGGGGAGCTGTTTTTT. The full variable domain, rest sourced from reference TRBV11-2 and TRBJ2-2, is EAGVAQSPRYKIIEKRQSVAFWCNPISGHATLYWYQQILGQGPKLLIQFQNNGVVDDSQLPKDRFSAERLKGVDSTLKIQPAKLEDSAVYLCASSKLEQALNGELFFGEGSRLTVL.

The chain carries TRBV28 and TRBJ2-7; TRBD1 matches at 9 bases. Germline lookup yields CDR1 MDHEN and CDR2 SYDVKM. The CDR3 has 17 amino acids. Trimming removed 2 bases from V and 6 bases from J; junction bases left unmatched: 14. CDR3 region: CASSLAGRGTGTAEQYF. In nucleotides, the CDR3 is TGTGCCAGCAGTTTAGCGGGCAGGGGGACAGGGACGGCCGAGCAGTACTTC.

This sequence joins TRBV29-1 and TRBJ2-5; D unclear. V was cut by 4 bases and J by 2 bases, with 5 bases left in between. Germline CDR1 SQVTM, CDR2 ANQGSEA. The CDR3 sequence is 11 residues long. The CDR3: CSVGLQETQYF. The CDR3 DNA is TGCAGCGTTGGACTTCAAGAGACCCAGTACTTC.

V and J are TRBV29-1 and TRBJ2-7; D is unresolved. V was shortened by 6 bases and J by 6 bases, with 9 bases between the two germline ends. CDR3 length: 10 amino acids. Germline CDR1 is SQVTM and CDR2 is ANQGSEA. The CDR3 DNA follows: TGCAGCGTCGCGGATGCCGAGCAGTACTTC. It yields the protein CSVADAEQYF.

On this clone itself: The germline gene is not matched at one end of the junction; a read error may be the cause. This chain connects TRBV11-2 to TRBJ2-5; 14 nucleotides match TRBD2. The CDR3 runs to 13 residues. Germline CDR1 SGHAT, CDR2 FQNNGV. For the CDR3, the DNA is TGTGCCAGCAGCTCTACCGGACTAGCGGGAGGAAACTTC. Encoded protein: CASSSTGLAGGNF.

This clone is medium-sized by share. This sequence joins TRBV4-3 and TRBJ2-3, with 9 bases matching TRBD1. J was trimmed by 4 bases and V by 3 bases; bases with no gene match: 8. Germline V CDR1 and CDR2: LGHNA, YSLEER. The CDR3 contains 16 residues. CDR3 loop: CASSHWGTGMADTQYF. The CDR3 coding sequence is TGCGCCAGCAGCCATTGGGGGACAGGGATGGCAGATACGCAGTATTTT.

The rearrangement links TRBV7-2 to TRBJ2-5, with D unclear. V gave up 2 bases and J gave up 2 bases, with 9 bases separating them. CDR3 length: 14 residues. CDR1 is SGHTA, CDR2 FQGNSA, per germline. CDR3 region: CASSLFGQQETQYF. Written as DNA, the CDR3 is TGTGCCAGCAGCTTATTTGGCCAGCAAGAGACCCAGTACTTC.

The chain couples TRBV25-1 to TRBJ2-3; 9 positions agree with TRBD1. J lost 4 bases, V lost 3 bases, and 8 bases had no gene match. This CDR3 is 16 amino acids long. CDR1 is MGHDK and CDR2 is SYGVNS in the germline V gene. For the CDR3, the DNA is TGTGCCAGCAGTGATTACGACAGGGGGTCGCCAGATACGCAGTATTTT. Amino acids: CASSDYDRGSPDTQYF. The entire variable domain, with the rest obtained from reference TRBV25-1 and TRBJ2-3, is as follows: EADIYQTPRYLVIGTGKKITLECSQTMGHDKMYWYQQDPGMELHLIHYSYGVNSTEKGDLSSESTVSRIRTEHFPLTLESARPSHTSQYLCASSDYDRGSPDTQYFGPGTRLTVL.

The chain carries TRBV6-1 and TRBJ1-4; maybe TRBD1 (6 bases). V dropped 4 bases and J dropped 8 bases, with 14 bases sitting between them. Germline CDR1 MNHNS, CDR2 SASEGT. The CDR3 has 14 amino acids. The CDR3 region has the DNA TGTGCCAGCAGTGGACAGGTTAGCGGGGAAAAACTGTTTTTT. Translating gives CASSGQVSGEKLFF.

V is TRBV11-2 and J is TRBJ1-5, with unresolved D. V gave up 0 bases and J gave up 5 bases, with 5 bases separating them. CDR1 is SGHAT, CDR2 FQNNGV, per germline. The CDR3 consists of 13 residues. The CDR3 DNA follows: TGTGCCAGCAGCTTAGATATCCATCAGCCCCAGCATTTT. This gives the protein CASSLDIHQPQHF.

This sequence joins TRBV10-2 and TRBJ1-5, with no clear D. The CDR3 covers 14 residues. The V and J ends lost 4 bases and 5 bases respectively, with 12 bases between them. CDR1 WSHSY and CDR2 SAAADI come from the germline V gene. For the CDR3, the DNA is TGCGCCAGCAGTGGAGGTGCTTTCGATCAGCCCCAGCATTTT. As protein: CASSGGAFDQPQHF.

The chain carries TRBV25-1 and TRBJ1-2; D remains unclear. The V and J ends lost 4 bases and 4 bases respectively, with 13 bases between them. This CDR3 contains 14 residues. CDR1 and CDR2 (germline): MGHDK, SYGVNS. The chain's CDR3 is CASSVGEVGYGYTF. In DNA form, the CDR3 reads TGTGCCAGCAGTGTCGGGGAAGTGGGCTATGGCTACACCTTC.

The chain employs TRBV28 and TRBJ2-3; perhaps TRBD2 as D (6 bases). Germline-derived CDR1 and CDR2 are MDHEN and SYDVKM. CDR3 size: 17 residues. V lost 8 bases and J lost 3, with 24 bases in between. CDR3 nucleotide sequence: TGTGCCAGCGAACTAGCCACTGCGCAAGAGGGTACAGATACGCAGTATTTT. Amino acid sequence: CASELATAQEGTDTQYF.

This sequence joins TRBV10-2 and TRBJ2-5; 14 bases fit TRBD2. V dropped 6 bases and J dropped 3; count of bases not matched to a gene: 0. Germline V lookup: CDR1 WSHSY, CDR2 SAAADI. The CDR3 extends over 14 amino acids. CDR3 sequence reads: CASRGLAGEETQYF. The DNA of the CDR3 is TGCGCCAGCAGGGGACTAGCGGGGGAAGAGACCCAGTACTTC.

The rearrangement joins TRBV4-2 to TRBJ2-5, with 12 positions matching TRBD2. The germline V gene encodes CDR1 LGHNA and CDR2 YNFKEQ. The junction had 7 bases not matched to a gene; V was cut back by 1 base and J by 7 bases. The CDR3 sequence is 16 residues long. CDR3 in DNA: TGTGCCAGCAGCCAAGCTAGCGGGGGGGCATTGGGGACCCAGTACTTC. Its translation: CASSQASGGALGTQYF.

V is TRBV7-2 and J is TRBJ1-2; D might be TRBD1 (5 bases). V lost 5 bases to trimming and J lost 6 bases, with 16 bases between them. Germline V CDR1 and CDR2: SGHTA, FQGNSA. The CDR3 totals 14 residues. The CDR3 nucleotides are TGTGCCAGCAGCACCCCTAGGGGTCTGGATGGCTACACCTTC. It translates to CASSTPRGLDGYTF.

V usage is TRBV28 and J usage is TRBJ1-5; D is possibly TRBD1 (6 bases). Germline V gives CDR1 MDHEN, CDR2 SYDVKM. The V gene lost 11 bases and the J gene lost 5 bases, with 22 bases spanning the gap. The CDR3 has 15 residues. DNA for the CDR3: TGTGCCTCCCTGGGGCAGGACAGACATTATCAGCCCCAGCATTTT. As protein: CASLGQDRHYQPQHF.

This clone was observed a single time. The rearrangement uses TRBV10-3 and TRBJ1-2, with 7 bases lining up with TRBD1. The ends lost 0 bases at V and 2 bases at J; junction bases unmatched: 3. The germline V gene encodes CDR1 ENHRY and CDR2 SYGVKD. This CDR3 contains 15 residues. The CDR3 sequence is CAISESVDRNYGYTF. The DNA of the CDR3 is TGTGCCATCAGTGAGTCGGTGGACAGGAACTATGGCTACACCTTC.

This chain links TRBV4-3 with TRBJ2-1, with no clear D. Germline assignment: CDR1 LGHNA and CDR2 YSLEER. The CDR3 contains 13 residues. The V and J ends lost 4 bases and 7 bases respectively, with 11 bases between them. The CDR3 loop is CASSRKSDNEQFF. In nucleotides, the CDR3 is TGCGCCAGCAGCCGAAAAAGCGATAATGAGCAGTTCTTC.

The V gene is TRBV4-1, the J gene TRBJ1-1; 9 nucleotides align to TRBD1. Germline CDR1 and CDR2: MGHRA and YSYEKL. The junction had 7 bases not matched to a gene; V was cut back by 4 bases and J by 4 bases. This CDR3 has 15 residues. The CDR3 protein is CASSLSGQGLTEAFF. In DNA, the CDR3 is TGCGCCAGCAGCCTATCGGGACAGGGTCTCACTGAAGCTTTCTTT.

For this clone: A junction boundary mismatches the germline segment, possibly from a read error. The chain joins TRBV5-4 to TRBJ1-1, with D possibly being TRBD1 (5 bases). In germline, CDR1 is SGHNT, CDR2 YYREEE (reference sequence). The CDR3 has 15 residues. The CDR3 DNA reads TGTGCCAGTAGCTCCGCGGGACGGGTGAACACTGAAGCTTTCTTT. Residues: CASSSAGRVNTEAFF.

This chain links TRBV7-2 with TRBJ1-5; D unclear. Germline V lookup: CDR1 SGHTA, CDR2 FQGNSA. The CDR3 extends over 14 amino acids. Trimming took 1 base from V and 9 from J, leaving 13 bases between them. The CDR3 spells CASSLGHLPRPQHF. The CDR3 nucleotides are TGTGCCAGCAGCTTAGGACACCTCCCCAGGCCCCAGCATTTT.

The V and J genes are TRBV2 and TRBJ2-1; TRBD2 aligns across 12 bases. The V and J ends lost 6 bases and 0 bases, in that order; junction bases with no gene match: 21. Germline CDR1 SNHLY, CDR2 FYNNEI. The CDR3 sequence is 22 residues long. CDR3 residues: CASSTNWYPTSGGPSSYNEQFF. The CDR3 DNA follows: TGTGCCAGCAGCACCAACTGGTATCCCACTAGCGGGGGGCCAAGCTCCTACAATGAGCAGTTCTTC. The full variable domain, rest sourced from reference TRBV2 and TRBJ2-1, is EPEVTQTPSHQVTQMGQEVILRCVPISNHLYFYWYRQILGQKVEFLVSFYNNEISEKSEIFDDQFSVERPDGSNFTLKIRSTKLEDSAMYFCASSTNWYPTSGGPSSYNEQFFGPGTRLTVL.

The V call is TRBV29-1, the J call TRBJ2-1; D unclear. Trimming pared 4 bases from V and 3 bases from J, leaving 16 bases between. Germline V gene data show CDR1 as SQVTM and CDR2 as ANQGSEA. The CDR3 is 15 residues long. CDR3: CSVAQGFLGYNEQFF. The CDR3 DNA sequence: TGCAGCGTTGCTCAAGGCTTCCTAGGCTACAATGAGCAGTTCTTC.